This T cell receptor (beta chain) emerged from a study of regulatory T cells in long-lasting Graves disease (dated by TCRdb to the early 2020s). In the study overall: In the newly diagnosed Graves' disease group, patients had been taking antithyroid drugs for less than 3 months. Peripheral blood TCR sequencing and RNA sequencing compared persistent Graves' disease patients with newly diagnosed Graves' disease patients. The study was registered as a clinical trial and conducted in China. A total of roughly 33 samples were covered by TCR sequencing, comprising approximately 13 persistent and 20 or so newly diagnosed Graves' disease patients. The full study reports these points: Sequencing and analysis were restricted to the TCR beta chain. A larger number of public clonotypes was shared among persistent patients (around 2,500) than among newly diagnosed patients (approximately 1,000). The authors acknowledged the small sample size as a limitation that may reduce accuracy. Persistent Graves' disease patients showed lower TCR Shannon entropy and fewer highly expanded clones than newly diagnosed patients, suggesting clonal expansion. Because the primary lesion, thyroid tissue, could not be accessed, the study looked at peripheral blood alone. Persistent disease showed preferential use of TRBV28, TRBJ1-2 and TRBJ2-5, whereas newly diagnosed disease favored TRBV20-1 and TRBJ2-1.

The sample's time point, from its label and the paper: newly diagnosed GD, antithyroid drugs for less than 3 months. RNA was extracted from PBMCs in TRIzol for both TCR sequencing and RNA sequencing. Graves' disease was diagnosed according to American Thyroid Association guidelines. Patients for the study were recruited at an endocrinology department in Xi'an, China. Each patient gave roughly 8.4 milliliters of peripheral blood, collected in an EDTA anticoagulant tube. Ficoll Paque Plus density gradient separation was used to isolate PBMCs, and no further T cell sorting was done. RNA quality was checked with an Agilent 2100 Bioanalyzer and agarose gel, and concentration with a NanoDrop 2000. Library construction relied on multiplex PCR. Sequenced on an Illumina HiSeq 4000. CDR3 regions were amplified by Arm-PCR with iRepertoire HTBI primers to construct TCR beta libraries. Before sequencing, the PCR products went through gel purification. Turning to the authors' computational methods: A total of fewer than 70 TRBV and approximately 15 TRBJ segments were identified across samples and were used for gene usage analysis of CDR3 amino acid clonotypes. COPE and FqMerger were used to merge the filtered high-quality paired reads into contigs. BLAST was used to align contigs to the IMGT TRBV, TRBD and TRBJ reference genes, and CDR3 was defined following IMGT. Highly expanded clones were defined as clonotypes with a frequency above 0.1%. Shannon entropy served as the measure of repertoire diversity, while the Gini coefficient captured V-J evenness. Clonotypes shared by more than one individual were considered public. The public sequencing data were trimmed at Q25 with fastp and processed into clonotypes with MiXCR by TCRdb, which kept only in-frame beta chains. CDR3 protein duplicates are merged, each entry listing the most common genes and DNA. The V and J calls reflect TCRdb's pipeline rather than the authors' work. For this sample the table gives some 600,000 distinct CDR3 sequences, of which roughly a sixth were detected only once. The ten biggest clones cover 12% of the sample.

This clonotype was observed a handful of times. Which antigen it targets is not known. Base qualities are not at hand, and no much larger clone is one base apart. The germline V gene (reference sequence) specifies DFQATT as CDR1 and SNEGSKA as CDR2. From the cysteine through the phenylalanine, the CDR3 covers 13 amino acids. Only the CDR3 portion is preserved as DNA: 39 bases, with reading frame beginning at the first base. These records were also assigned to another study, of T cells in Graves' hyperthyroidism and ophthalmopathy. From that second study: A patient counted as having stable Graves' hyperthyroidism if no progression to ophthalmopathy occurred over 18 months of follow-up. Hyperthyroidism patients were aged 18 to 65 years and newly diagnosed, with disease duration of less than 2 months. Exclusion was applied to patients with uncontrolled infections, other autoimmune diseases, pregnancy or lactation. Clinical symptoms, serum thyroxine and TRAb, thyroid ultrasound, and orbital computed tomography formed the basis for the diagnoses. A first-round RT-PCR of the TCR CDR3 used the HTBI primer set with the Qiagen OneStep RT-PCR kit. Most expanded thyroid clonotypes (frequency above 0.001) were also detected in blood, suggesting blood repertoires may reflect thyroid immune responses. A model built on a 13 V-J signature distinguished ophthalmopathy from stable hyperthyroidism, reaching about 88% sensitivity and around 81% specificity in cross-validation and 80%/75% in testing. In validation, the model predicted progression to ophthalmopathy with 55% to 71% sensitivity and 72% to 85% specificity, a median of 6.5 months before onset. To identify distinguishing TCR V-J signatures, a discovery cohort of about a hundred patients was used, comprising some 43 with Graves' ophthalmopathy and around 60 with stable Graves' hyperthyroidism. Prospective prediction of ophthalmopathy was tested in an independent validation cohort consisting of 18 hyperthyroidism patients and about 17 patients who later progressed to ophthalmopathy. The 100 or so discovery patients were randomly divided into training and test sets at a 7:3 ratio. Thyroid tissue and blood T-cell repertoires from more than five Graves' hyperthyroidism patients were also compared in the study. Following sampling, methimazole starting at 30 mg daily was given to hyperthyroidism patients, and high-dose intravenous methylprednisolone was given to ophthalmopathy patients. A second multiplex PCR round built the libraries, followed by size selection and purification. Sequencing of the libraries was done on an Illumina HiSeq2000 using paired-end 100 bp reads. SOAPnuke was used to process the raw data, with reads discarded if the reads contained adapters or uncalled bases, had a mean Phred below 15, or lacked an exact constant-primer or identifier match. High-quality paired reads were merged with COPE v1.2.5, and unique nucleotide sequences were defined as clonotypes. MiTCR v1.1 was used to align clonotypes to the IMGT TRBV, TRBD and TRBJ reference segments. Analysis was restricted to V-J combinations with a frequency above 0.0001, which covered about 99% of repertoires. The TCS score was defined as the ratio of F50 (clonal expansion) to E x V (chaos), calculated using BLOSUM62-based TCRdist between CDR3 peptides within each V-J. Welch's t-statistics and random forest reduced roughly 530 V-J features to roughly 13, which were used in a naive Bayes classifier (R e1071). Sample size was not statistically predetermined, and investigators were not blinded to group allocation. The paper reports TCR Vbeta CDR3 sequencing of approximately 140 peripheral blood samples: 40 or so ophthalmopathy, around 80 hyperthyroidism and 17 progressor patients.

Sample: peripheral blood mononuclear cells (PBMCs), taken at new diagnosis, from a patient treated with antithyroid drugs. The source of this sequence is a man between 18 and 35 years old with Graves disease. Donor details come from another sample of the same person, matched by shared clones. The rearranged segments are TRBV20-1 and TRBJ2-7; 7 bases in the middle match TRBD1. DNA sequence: TGCAGGGTCCAGGGGGACGGACACTACGAGCAGTACTTC. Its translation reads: CRVQGDGHYEQYF.